These 5 T cell receptor beta chains originate from one sample sequenced in a study of CD8+CD57+ T cells in acquired aplastic anemia (dated by TCRdb to the late 2010s). Patients chosen for sequencing had shown expansion of CD8+CD57+ cells by flow cytometry. Sequencing instrument: Illumina HiSeq 2000. Profiling of TCR beta VDJ combinations and CDR3 sequences used genomic DNA as the template. The public reads were quality trimmed at Q25 with fastp and then assembled into clones with MiXCR by TCRdb, keeping productive beta chains. Rows matching on CDR3 protein sequence are summarized as one entry with the most common DNA and genes. Here the sample has 150,000 to 200,000 distinct CDR3 sequences; 48% occur a single time. Clones ranked in the top ten supply about 1.8% of the sample. Sequences were obtained from sorted CD4+, CD8+, or CD8+CD57+ T cells (not recorded which) from PBMCs. Receptor source: a human donor with aplastic anemia.

This clonotype was observed many times. V and J are TRBV4-2 and TRBJ2-2, with D possibly TRBD2 on 5 matching bases. Germline V gene sequence: CDR1 LGHNA, CDR2 YNFKEQ. The CDR3 loop spans 15 amino acids. Trimming left V 6 bases short and J 4 bases short, with 15 bases between. The CDR3 region is CASSPRGQVTGELFF. CDR3 bases: TGTGCCAGCAGTCCTCGAGGGCAGGTCACCGGGGAGCTGTTTTTT.

The chain combines TRBV24-1 with TRBJ2-7; D might be TRBD1 (5 bases). This CDR3 is 16 amino acids long. Trimming shortened V by 5 bases and J by 5 bases, and 21 bases separated the two germline ends. CDR1 is KGHDR, CDR2 SFDVKD, per germline. This CDR3 is CATSATLEGAGHEQYF. CDR3 sequence (DNA): TGTGCCACCAGTGCCACCCTCGAAGGGGCTGGCCACGAGCAGTACTTC.

This clonotype was found many times. The chain combines TRBV7-4 with TRBJ1-3, with D possibly being TRBD1 (5 bases). The V end was cut by 7 bases, the J end by 3 bases, with 28 bases between. This CDR3 comprises 19 residues. Germline V gives CDR1 SGHVT, CDR2 SQSDAQ. In nucleotides, the CDR3 is TGTGCCAGCATCCTCCCGGGGCAGGGAGCGGTTTTGGTTGGAAACACCATATATTTT. This translates into CASILPGQGAVLVGNTIYF.

This clonotype was seen repeatedly, ten times or more. The J gene is TRBJ2-2, the V gene TRBV24-1, with D uncertain. Germline loops: CDR1 KGHDR, CDR2 SFDVKD. The CDR3 length is 13 residues. Trimming removed 4 bases at V and 7 bases at J, with 9 bases between. The CDR3 protein is CATSDPRFGELFF. In DNA, the CDR3 is TGTGCCACCAGTGACCCGCGGTTCGGGGAGCTGTTTTTT.

This clonotype was recorded at least ten times. V gene TRBV5-1 combines with J gene TRBJ2-7; 8 bases are shared with TRBD1. The V gene end was trimmed by 0 bases and the J gene end by 1 base; junction bases not matched to a gene: 3. CDR3 length: 15 amino acids. CDR1 and CDR2 from the germline V gene are SGHRS and YFSETQ. In nucleotides, the CDR3 is TGCGCCAGCAGCTTGGCTGGGACAGGTTCCTACGAGCAGTACTTC. Protein: CASSLAGTGSYEQYF.